Following are 20 T cell receptor beta chains from one sample sequenced in a study of T-cell reconstitution after alpha-beta-depleted transplantation in children. Researchers prepared the TCRbeta library using unique molecular identifiers, the study reports. TCRdb fed the PCR reads into MiXCR, producing one record per CDR3 protein. The sample includes about a million distinct CDR3 sequences, roughly 29% of them seen just once. This specimen consisted of PBMCs, mostly from graft donor cells, obtained 360 days after TCRalphabeta/CD19-depleted stem cell transplant. These receptors were taken from a boy under three years old who had a stem cell transplant for SCID, so the T cells may come from the graft donor.

The chain carries TRBV4-2 and TRBJ2-1; 8 positions match TRBD2. This CDR3 is built from 16 residues. Germline trimming cut 0 bases from V and 7 bases from J; bases unmatched to any gene: 8. Germline values: CDR1 LGHNA, CDR2 YNFKEQ. DNA for the CDR3: TGTGCCAGCAGCCAAGATGGGGCGGGGGGTAGGAATGAGCAGTTCTTC. Protein sequence: CASSQDGAGGRNEQFF.

The J gene is TRBJ2-5, the V gene TRBV5-1; D unclear. Trimming took 3 bases from V and 4 from J, leaving 13 bases between them. Germline assignment: CDR1 SGHRS and CDR2 YFSETQ. The CDR3 is 14 amino acids. CDR3 loop: CASSSVLRRETQYF. The CDR3 DNA reads TGCGCCAGCAGCTCAGTATTGAGGAGAGAGACCCAGTACTTC.

This clonotype was counted ten times or more. The V gene is TRBV5-1, the J gene TRBJ1-1, with D perhaps matching TRBD1 (6 bases). V was cut by 2 bases and J by 11 bases, with 16 bases left in between. Per germline, CDR1 SGHRS and CDR2 YFSETQ. The CDR3 is 13 amino acids. This CDR3 is CASSFLTGFSAFF. The CDR3 bases are TGCGCCAGCAGCTTCTTAACAGGGTTCAGCGCTTTCTTT.

The rearrangement joins TRBV18 to TRBJ2-7, with D perhaps matching TRBD1 (5 bases). Germline V CDR1 and CDR2: KGHSH, LQKENI. The CDR3 length is 15 residues. V was trimmed by 3 bases and J by 0 bases, leaving 12 bases between them. CDR3 bases: TGTGCCAGCTCACCCCAGAGTGACAGCTCCTACGAGCAGTACTTC. Amino acid sequence: CASSPQSDSSYEQYF.

This clonotype was detected a few times. The chain recombines TRBV7-9 with TRBJ2-7; TRBD1 agrees at 9 bases. CDR3 length: 14 residues. Germline V CDR1 and CDR2: SEHNR, FQNEAQ (reference sequence). Trimming removed 1 base from V and 6 bases from J; junction bases left unmatched: 4. CDR3 DNA: TGTGCCAGCAGCTTAGGGGGACAGGGATCCGAGCAGTACTTC. Translating it yields CASSLGGQGSEQYF.

This clonotype was seen more than once but under ten times. This chain joins TRBV3-1 and TRBJ1-3; the D is unclear. Trimming pared 2 bases from V and 0 bases from J, leaving 14 bases between. Germline V CDR1 and CDR2: LGHDT, YNNKEL (reference sequence). The CDR3 totals 17 residues. CDR3 nucleotides: TGTGCCAGCAGCCAAAACTGGGATGTGCTCTCTGGAAACACCATATATTTT. It encodes CASSQNWDVLSGNTIYF.

This clonotype was counted a few times. The V and J genes are TRBV12-3 or TRBV12-4 and TRBJ2-1; 8 bases are shared with TRBD1. This CDR3 region has 15 residues. The ends lost 3 bases at V and 8 bases at J; junction bases unmatched: 9. Written as DNA, the CDR3 is TGTGCCAGCAGTTTGCGGACAGGGATTAGGGATGAGCAGTTCTTC. This gives the protein CASSLRTGIRDEQFF.

The J gene is TRBJ2-7, the V gene TRBV12-3 or TRBV12-4; D might be TRBD1 or TRBD2, each matching 5 bases. The V and J ends lost 3 bases and 5 bases respectively, with 14 bases between them. This CDR3 comprises 14 residues. The CDR3 sequence is CASSLGRRSHEQYF. DNA for the CDR3: TGTGCCAGCAGTTTGGGACGGCGGTCCCACGAGCAGTACTTC.

This clonotype was seen a few times. V gene TRBV20-1 combines with J gene TRBJ2-5, with 9 bases aligning to TRBD2. CDR3 length: 12 amino acids. V shed 6 bases, J shed 4 bases, and the junction held 3 bases outside the gene matches. Germline V CDR1 and CDR2: DFQATT, SNEGSKA (reference sequence). Here the CDR3 reads CSAVSGGETQYF. The CDR3 coding sequence is TGCAGTGCCGTTAGCGGGGGAGAGACCCAGTACTTC.

This sequence joins TRBV7-2 and TRBJ2-3; TRBD2 matches 11 bases. The CDR3 is 17 amino acids. V was clipped by 1 base and J by 6 bases; unmatched bases: 9. Germline V gene data show CDR1 as SGHTA and CDR2 as FQGNSA. CDR3 region: CASSLVLSGGARDTQYF. CDR3 bases: TGTGCCAGCAGCTTAGTGCTTAGCGGGGGGGCCCGGGATACGCAGTATTTT.

The V gene is TRBV15, the J gene TRBJ2-3; the D is unclear. This CDR3 is built from 15 residues. Germline loops: CDR1 LNHNV, CDR2 YYDKDF (reference sequence). V lost 3 bases, J lost 1 base, and 11 bases lay in between. CDR3 coding DNA: TGTGCCACCAGCAGGCCCAGTCGGGGCACAGATACGCAGTATTTT. It encodes CATSRPSRGTDTQYF. Variable domain in full (rest from reference TRBV15 and TRBJ2-3): DAMVIQNPRYQVTQFGKPVTLSCSQTLNHNVMYWYQQKSSQAPKLLFHYYDKDFNNEADTPDNFQSRRPNTSFCFLDIRSPGLGDTAMYLCATSRPSRGTDTQYFGPGTRLTVL.

The J gene is TRBJ1-2, the V gene TRBV9, with D uncertain. Germline V gene lookup returns CDR1 SGDLS and CDR2 YYNGEE. The length of the CDR3 is 15 residues. V lost 0 bases and J 2 bases, leaving 11 bases between the germline ends. The CDR3 spells CASSVGAHLNYGYTF. CDR3 coding DNA: TGTGCCAGCAGCGTAGGGGCCCATTTAAACTATGGCTACACCTTC.

This chain joins TRBV15 and TRBJ2-3; possibly TRBD1 for D (5 bases). Trimming shortened V by 2 bases and J by 7 bases, and 7 bases separated the two germline ends. The CDR3 is made up of 12 amino acids. Germline V gene data show CDR1 as LNHNV and CDR2 as YYDKDF (reference sequence). CDR3 nucleotides: TGTGCCACCAGCAGAAGACAGAATACGCAGTATTTT. The encoded protein is CATSRRQNTQYF. Filled out from reference TRBV15 and TRBJ2-3, the complete variable domain reads DAMVIQNPRYQVTQFGKPVTLSCSQTLNHNVMYWYQQKSSQAPKLLFHYYDKDFNNEADTPDNFQSRRPNTSFCFLDIRSPGLGDTAMYLCATSRRQNTQYFGPGTRLTVL.

This clonotype was counted a few times. J is TRBJ2-5 and V is TRBV7-3, with 7 bases that match TRBD1. Per germline, CDR1 SGHTA and CDR2 FQGTGA. Germline trimming cut 5 bases from V and 4 bases from J; bases unmatched to any gene: 4. The CDR3 runs 13 residues. CDR3 in DNA: TGTGCCAGCAGCCCAGGGGGATCAGAGACCCAGTACTTC. Its translation: CASSPGGSETQYF.

The genes are TRBV12-3 or TRBV12-4 and TRBJ1-5; D unclear. The V end lost 7 bases, the J end lost 7 bases, and 14 bases lay between the germline ends. The CDR3 contains 13 residues. The CDR3 nucleotides read TGTGCCAGCACCCGTCGGGAGGGCCAGCCCCAGCATTTT. It translates to CASTRREGQPQHF.

The genes are TRBV29-1 and TRBJ2-7; TRBD1 is a possible D gene (6 bases). With 7 bases removed from V and 5 bases from J, the gap between germline ends came to 12 bases. Germline CDR1 SQVTM, CDR2 ANQGSEA. The CDR3 length is 11 residues. This CDR3 is CSARDTHEQYF. The DNA for the CDR3 is TGCAGCGCTAGGGACACCCACGAGCAGTACTTC.

This clonotype was recorded a few times. The rearrangement joins TRBV29-1 to TRBJ2-5, with 7 bases fitting TRBD2. Germline CDR1 reads SQVTM; CDR2 reads ANQGSEA. The CDR3 runs 15 residues. V was clipped by 0 bases and J by 6 bases; unmatched bases: 10. In nucleotides, the CDR3 is TGCAGCGTTGAAGAAGTCGGGTGGGAGGGTCAGACCCAGTACTTC. It codes for CSVEEVGWEGQTQYF.

V and J are TRBV7-8 and TRBJ2-1; D remains ambiguous. The germline gives CDR1 SGHVS, CDR2 FQNEAQ. The CDR3 has 12 amino acids. V was trimmed by 6 bases and J by 7 bases, leaving 10 bases between them. CDR3 sequence reads: CASSISANEQFF. Here the CDR3 DNA reads TGTGCCAGCAGTATCAGTGCTAATGAGCAGTTCTTC.

The chain is built from TRBV3-1 and TRBJ2-1; D might be TRBD1 (6 bases). The V and J ends lost 4 bases and 7 bases respectively, with 14 bases between them. The germline V gene encodes CDR1 LGHDT and CDR2 YNNKEL (reference sequence). The CDR3 is made up of 14 amino acids. The CDR3 sequence is CASSPRGYVNEQFF. Written as DNA, the CDR3 is TGTGCCAGCAGCCCCAGGGGCTACGTAAATGAGCAGTTCTTC.

This clonotype appeared a few times. J is TRBJ1-3 and V is TRBV7-9; perhaps TRBD1 as D (5 bases). Germline CDR1 is SEHNR and CDR2 is FQNEAQ (reference sequence). The CDR3 spans 17 residues. Trimming pared 0 bases from V and 3 bases from J, leaving 15 bases between. For the CDR3, the DNA is TGTGCCAGCAGCTTAGCTGGGGACCCGAGGAATGGAAACACCATATATTTT. The encoded protein is CASSLAGDPRNGNTIYF. Full variable domain (missing parts from reference TRBV7-9 and TRBJ1-3): DTGVSQNPRHKITKRGQNVTFRCDPISEHNRLYWYRQTLGQGPEFLTYFQNEAQLEKSRLLSDRFSAERPKGSFSTLEIQRTEQGDSAMYLCASSLAGDPRNGNTIYFGEGSWLTVV.